The 23 T cell receptor beta chains below all came from one sample that was sequenced in a study of blood T cells in healthy people across ages. Next came a second PCR, run for about 6 to 12 cycles, which used a sample-barcoded 5' primer along with a J-beta primer mix. TCRdb reprocessed the 5' RACE reads with MiXCR, giving one entry per CDR3 protein. The sample includes hundreds of thousands of distinct CDR3 sequences, around 62% of them seen just once. Specimen: blood. Receptor source: a man aged 30-40 years in good health.

V and J are TRBV4-1 and TRBJ2-5; TRBD2 agrees at 11 bases. The CDR3 consists of 18 residues. V gave up 0 bases and J gave up 1 base; unmatched junction bases: 7. Germline CDR1 reads MGHRA; CDR2 reads YSYEKL. CDR3 sequence reads: CASSQDLGLAGGQETQYF. Written as DNA, the CDR3 is TGCGCCAGCAGCCAAGATCTTGGGCTAGCGGGGGGCCAAGAGACCCAGTACTTC.

With respect to this clonotype: A read error is likely, as this CDR3 ends without the conserved phenylalanine or tryptophan. V is TRBV6-2 or TRBV6-3 and J is TRBJ2-7; D might be TRBD2 (6 bases). V lost 4 bases to trimming and J lost 5 bases, with 12 bases between them. The germline gives CDR1 MNHEY, CDR2 SVGEGT. The CDR3 consists of 13 residues. The CDR3, as DNA: TGTGCCAGCAGTTGGGCTGGCGGGGACGAGCAGTACTTA. Encoded protein: CASSWAGGDEQYL.

V usage is TRBV15 and J usage is TRBJ1-4; D remains unclear. The germline V and J ends were trimmed by 0 bases and 8 bases, with 10 bases remaining between them. The V gene's germline CDR1 is LNHNV and CDR2 YYDKDF (reference sequence). The CDR3 extends over 14 amino acids. CDR3 nucleotides: TGTGCCACCAGCAGAGATCGGGGAGGGGAAAAACTGTTTTTT. Its protein product is CATSRDRGGEKLFF.

In this sample, this clonotype turned up once. This chain joins TRBV11-2 and TRBJ2-5, with 8 nucleotides matching TRBD2. Unmatched junction bases numbered 11, after V lost 6 bases and J lost 5 bases. Germline loops: CDR1 SGHAT, CDR2 FQNNGV. The CDR3 contains 15 residues. This chain's CDR3 is CASRSSGGLRETQYF. The CDR3 nucleotides are TGTGCCAGCAGGAGCAGCGGGGGCCTCCGGGAGACCCAGTACTTC.

This sequence joins TRBV7-7 and TRBJ2-2; a weak D match, TRBD2 (6 bases). V dropped 0 bases and J dropped 5 bases, with 10 bases sitting between them. The length of the CDR3 is 15 residues. CDR1 is SSHAT and CDR2 is FNYEAQ in the germline V gene (reference sequence). DNA for the CDR3: TGTGCCAGCAGCTTAGCGACGGGGACTACCGGGGAGCTGTTTTTT. This gives the protein CASSLATGTTGELFF.

This clonotype occurred a few times. V is TRBV7-3 and J is TRBJ2-5; 11 bases are shared with TRBD2. From germline, CDR1 is SGHTA and CDR2 FQGTGA. The CDR3 runs to 16 residues. With V trimmed by 2 bases and J by 10 bases, 12 bases remained unmatched. The CDR3 nucleotides read TGTGCCAGCAGCTTAGCGGAACTAGCGGGGGTTGAAGACCAGTACTTC. Translation gives CASSLAELAGVEDQYF.

In this sample, this clonotype turned up once. The V and J genes are TRBV12-3 or TRBV12-4 and TRBJ2-5; D possibly corresponds to TRBD2 (6 bases). V dropped 6 bases and J dropped 11 bases, with 19 bases sitting between them. This CDR3 has 13 residues. In DNA form, the CDR3 reads TGTGCCAGCAGCACTGGATGGGGCCGGGAGCAGTACTTC. This gives the protein CASSTGWGREQYF.

The CDR3 DNA sequence: TGTGCCATCTATACAGGGTACGAGCAGTACTTC. Amino acid sequence: CAIYTGYEQYF. The chain combines TRBV15 with TRBJ2-7, with a tentative D call TRBD1 (6 bases). Per the germline V gene, CDR1 is LNHNV and CDR2 is YYDKDF (reference sequence). Trimming took 10 bases from V and 4 from J, leaving 11 bases between them. The CDR3 extends over 11 amino acids.

Comment on this clonotype: A much bigger clone sits one base away, suggesting this may be a read error. The chain employs TRBV20-1 and TRBJ2-3; no clear D. Germline V CDR1 and CDR2: DFQATT, SNEGSKA (reference sequence). V was pared by 5 bases and J by 2 bases, with 14 bases between. This CDR3 spans 14 amino acids. CDR3 in amino acids: CSALPDGYTDTQYF. The CDR3 region has the DNA TGCAGTGCTCTTCCTGACGGCTACACAGATACGCAGTATTTT.

The rearrangement links TRBV29-1 to TRBJ2-3; D is ambiguous. The CDR3 totals 13 residues. V was cut by 0 bases and J by 3 bases, with 7 bases left in between. From germline, CDR1 is SQVTM and CDR2 ANQGSEA. The CDR3 nucleotides are TGCAGCGTTGAAGATTGGGATACAGATACGCAGTATTTT. Its protein product is CSVEDWDTDTQYF.

The rearrangement uses TRBV7-3 and TRBJ1-1; TRBD1 aligns across 8 bases. The V gene's germline CDR1 is SGHTA and CDR2 FQGTGA. CDR3 size: 12 residues. Trimming took 5 bases from V and 11 from J; bases not matched to a gene: 7. The CDR3 DNA reads TGTGCCAGCAGCCCTGGACAGGGATGGGCTTTCTTT. It codes for CASSPGQGWAFF. Full variable domain (remainder filled in from reference TRBV7-3 and TRBJ1-1): GAGVSQTPSNKVTEKGKYVELRCDPISGHTALYWYRQSLGQGPEFLIYFQGTGAADDSGLPNDRFFAVRPEGSVSTLKIQRTERGDSAVYLCASSPGQGWAFFGQGTRLTVV.

The rearrangement links TRBV3-1 to TRBJ2-4; TRBD2 agrees at 10 bases. The CDR3 length is 18 residues. CDR1 is LGHDT and CDR2 is YNNKEL in the germline V gene (reference sequence). V dropped 4 bases and J dropped 0; count of bases not matched to a gene: 9. The CDR3 coding sequence is TGTGCCAGCAGCCGTAGCGGGGGGTTTGGCCTAGCCAAAAACATTCAGTACTTC. This codes for CASSRSGGFGLAKNIQYF.

The chain combines TRBV7-3 with TRBJ2-5, with D possibly TRBD2 on 5 matching bases. Trimming pared 5 bases from V and 0 bases from J, leaving 10 bases between. The CDR3 totals 14 residues. Germline-derived CDR1 and CDR2 are SGHTA and FQGTGA. DNA of the CDR3: TGTGCCAGCAGCAGAACAGCGGACCAAGAGACCCAGTACTTC. It translates to CASSRTADQETQYF.

V gene TRBV7-8 combines with J gene TRBJ2-1; no definite D call. Germline V gene sequence: CDR1 SGHVS, CDR2 FQNEAQ. V was clipped by 6 bases and J by 4 bases, with 25 bases between them. There are 18 residues in the CDR3. CDR3 in amino acids: CASSLARIQPTIYNEQFF. The CDR3 DNA follows: TGTGCCAGCAGTCTGGCGAGGATCCAACCTACAATATACAATGAGCAGTTCTTC.

The chain joins TRBV5-8 to TRBJ2-1; D is undetermined. The tail of the sequence fits TRBJ2-7 better, so the J call may be wrong. The CDR3 length is 15 residues. In germline, CDR1 is SGHTS, CDR2 YDEGEE. The CDR3 sequence: CASSLVSSSYNEQYF. CDR3 DNA sequence: TGTGCCAGCAGCTTGGTATCCAGCTCCTACAATGAGCAGTACTTC.

The J gene is TRBJ1-5, the V gene TRBV15; D perhaps matches TRBD1 (5 bases). V lost 0 bases to trimming and J lost 11 bases, with 20 bases between them. Germline loops: CDR1 LNHNV, CDR2 YYDKDF (reference sequence). The CDR3 consists of 16 residues. This CDR3 is CATSRDLVSQGSTQHF. Written as DNA, the CDR3 is TGTGCCACCAGCAGAGATTTAGTTTCGCAGGGTTCGACCCAGCATTTT.

This sequence joins TRBV6-2 or TRBV6-3 and TRBJ2-5; 9 bases match TRBD1. CDR3 length equals 15 residues. V lost 2 bases and J lost 4; bases outside the gene matches: 5. Germline loops: CDR1 MNHEY, CDR2 SVGEGT. CDR3 bases: TGTGCCAGCAGTTACCCCCGGACAGGGGCAGAGACCCAGTACTTC. Protein product: CASSYPRTGAETQYF.

CDR3 sequence reads: CASVRGHEKLFF. The CDR3 DNA reads TGTGCCAGCGTCCGGGGCCATGAAAAACTGTTTTTT. The genes are TRBV6-2 or TRBV6-3 and TRBJ1-4; perhaps TRBD1 as D (5 bases). V gave up 8 bases and J gave up 6 bases, with 10 bases separating them. Germline lookup yields CDR1 MNHEY and CDR2 SVGEGT. The CDR3 is 12 residues long.

V is TRBV4-2 and J is TRBJ2-5, with 7 nucleotides matching TRBD1. The CDR3 contains 16 residues. With V trimmed by 0 bases and J by 11 bases, 15 bases remained unmatched. Per the germline V gene, CDR1 is LGHNA and CDR2 is YNFKEQ. The CDR3 is CASSQDRGGSYNEQYF. The CDR3 DNA sequence: TGTGCCAGCAGCCAAGATAGAGGGGGCTCCTACAATGAGCAGTACTTC.

CDR3 in amino acids: CASSPRGTSGGHNEQFF. DNA for the CDR3: TGTGCCAGCAGTCCCCGGGGGACTAGCGGGGGCCACAATGAGCAGTTCTTC. The V gene is TRBV6-1, the J gene TRBJ2-1, with 14 bases aligning to TRBD2. The CDR3 covers 17 residues. V shed 5 bases, J shed 5 bases, and the junction held 8 bases outside the gene matches. Germline V gives CDR1 MNHNS, CDR2 SASEGT.

The chain joins TRBV11-2 to TRBJ2-7; no reliable D call. The better agreement between TRBJ2-5 and the DNA end casts doubt on the J call. This CDR3 is 14 amino acids long. Germline CDR1 reads SGHAT; CDR2 reads FQNNGV. The CDR3 spells CASSLAVSQRTQYF. CDR3 in DNA: TGTGCCAGCAGCTTAGCGGTAAGCCAGAGGACCCAGTACTTC.

This clonotype has more than one count but fewer than ten. This chain uses TRBV12-3 or TRBV12-4 with TRBJ2-4; TRBD2 aligns across 8 bases. The closer fit of TRBJ2-7 to the DNA end suggests the J call may be wrong. This CDR3 region has 13 residues. The CDR3 loop is CASSSGGVYEQYF. CDR3 in DNA: TGTGCCAGCAGTTCCGGGGGGGTCTACGAGCAGTACTTC.

V and J are TRBV20-1 and TRBJ2-3, with D possibly TRBD2 on 6 matching bases. The CDR3 runs to 14 residues. Trimming stripped 3 bases from V and 8 bases from J, with 18 bases between. The germline gives CDR1 DFQATT, CDR2 SNEGSKA (reference sequence). CDR3 protein: CSASWLAMGGTQYF. The CDR3 DNA reads as TGCAGTGCTAGTTGGCTAGCCATGGGGGGTACGCAGTATTTT.